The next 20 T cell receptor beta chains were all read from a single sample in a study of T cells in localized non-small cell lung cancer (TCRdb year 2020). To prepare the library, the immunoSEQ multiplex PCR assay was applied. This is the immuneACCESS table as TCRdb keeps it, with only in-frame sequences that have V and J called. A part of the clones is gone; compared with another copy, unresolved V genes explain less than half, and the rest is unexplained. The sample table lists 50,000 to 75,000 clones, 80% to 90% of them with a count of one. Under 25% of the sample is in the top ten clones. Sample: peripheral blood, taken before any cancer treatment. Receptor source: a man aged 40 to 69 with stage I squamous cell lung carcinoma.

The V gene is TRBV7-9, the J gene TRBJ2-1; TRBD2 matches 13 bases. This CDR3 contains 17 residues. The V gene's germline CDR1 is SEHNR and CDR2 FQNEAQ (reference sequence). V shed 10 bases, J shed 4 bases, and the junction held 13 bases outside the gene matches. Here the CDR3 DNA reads TGTGCCACTCCCGGGACTAGCGGGACCTTAAGTTACAATGAGCAGTTCTTC. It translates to CATPGTSGTLSYNEQFF.

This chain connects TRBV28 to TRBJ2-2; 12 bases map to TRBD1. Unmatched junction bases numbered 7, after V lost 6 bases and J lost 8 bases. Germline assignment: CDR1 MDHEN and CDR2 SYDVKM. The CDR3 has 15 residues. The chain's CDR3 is CASRWGQGASGELFF. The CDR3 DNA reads TGTGCCAGCAGGTGGGGACAGGGGGCTTCTGGGGAGCTGTTTTTT.

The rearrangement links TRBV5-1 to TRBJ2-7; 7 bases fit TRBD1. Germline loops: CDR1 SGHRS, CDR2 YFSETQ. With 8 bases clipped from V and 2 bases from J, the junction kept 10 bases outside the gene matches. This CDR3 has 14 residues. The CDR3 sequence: CASRSGDSTYEQYF. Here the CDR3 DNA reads TGCGCCAGTCGCTCAGGGGACAGTACCTACGAGCAGTACTTC.

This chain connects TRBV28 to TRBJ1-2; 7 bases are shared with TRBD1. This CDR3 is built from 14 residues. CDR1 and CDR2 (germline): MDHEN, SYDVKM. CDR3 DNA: TGTGCTAGTACACAGGGGACACCTAACTATGGCTACACCTTC. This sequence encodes CASTQGTPNYGYTF.

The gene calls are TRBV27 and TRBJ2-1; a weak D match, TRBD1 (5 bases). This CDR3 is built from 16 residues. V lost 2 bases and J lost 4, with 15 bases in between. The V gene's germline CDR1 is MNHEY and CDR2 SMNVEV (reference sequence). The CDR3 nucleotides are TGTGCCAGCAGTTTACTAAGGGGATTCGATTACAATGAGCAGTTCTTC. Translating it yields CASSLLRGFDYNEQFF.

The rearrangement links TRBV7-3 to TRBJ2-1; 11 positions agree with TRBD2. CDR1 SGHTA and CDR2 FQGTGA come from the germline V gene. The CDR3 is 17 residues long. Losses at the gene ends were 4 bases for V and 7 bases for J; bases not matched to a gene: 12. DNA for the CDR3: TGTGCCAGCAGCTCCTCCGGAGCTAGCGGGAGGATTAATGAGCAGTTCTTC. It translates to CASSSSGASGRINEQFF.

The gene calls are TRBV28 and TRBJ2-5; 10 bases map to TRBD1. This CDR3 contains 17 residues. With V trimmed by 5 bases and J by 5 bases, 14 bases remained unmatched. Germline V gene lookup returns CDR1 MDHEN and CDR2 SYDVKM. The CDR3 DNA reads TGTGCCAGCAGTCCCCTCACGACAGGGGGCACGATGGAGACCCAGTACTTC. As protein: CASSPLTTGGTMETQYF.

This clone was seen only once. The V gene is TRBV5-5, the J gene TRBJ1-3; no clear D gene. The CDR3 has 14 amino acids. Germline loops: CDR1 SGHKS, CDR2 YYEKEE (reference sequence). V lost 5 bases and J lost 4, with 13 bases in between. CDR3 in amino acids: CASRLRAYGNTIYF. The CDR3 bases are TGTGCCAGCAGATTGAGGGCCTACGGAAACACCATATATTTT.

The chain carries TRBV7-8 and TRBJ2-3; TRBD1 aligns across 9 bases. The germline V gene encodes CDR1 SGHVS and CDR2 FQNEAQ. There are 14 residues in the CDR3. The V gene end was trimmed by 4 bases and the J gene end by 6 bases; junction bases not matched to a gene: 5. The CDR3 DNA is TGTGCCAGCAGCTACAGGGGGCTTGGGGATACGCAGTATTTT. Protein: CASSYRGLGDTQYF.

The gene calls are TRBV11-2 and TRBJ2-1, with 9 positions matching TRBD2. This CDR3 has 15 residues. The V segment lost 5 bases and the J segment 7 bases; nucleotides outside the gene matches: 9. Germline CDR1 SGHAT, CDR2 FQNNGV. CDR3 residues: CASSPRVAGENEQFF. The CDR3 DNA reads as TGTGCCAGCAGCCCCCGGGTAGCGGGAGAAAATGAGCAGTTCTTC.

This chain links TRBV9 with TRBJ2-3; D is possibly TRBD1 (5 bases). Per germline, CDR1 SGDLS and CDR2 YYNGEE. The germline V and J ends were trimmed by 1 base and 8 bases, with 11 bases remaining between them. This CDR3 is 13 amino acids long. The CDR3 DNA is TGTGCCAGCAGCGTAAGGGGTTTTGGTACGCAGTATTTT. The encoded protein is CASSVRGFGTQYF.

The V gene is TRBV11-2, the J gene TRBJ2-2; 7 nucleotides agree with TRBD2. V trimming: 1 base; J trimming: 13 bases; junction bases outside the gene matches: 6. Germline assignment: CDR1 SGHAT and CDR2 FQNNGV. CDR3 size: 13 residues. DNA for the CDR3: TGTGCCAGCAGCTTAGGGGGAGGGCCTTTGCTGTTTTTT. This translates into CASSLGGGPLLFF. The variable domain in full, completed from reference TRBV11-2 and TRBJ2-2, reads EAGVAQSPRYKIIEKRQSVAFWCNPISGHATLYWYQQILGQGPKLLIQFQNNGVVDDSQLPKDRFSAERLKGVDSTLKIQPAKLEDSAVYLCASSLGGGPLLFFGEGSRLTVL.

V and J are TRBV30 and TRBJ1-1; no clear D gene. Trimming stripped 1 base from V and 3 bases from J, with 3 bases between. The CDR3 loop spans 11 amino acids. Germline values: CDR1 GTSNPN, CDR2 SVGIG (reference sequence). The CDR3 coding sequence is TGTGCCTGGAGTGCGGACACTGAAGCTTTCTTT. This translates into CAWSADTEAFF.

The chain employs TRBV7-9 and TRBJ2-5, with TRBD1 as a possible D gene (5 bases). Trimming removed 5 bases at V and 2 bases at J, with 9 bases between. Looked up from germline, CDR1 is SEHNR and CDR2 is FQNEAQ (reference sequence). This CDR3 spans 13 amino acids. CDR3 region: CASSLTEQETQYF. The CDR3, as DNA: TGTGCCAGCAGCCTGACAGAACAAGAGACCCAGTACTTC.

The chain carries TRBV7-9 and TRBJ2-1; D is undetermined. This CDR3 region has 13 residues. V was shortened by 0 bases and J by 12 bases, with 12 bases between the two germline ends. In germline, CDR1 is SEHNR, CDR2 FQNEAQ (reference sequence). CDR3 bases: TGTGCCAGCAGCTTAGCCAAAGGCATAAGGCAGTTCTTC. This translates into CASSLAKGIRQFF.

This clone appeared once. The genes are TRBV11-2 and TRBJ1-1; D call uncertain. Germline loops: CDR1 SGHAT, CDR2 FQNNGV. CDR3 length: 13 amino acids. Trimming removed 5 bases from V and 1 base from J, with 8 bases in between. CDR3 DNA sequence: TGTGCCAGCAGCACGCGACAGAACACTGAAGCTTTCTTT. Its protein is CASSTRQNTEAFF.

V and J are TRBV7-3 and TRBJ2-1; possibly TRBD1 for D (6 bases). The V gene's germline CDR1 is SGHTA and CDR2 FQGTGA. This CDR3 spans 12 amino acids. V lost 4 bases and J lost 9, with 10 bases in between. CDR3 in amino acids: CASSSLTGEQFF. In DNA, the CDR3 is TGTGCCAGCAGCTCACTGACAGGTGAGCAGTTCTTC. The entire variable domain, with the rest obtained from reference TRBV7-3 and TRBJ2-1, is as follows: GAGVSQTPSNKVTEKGKYVELRCDPISGHTALYWYRQSLGQGPEFLIYFQGTGAADDSGLPNDRFFAVRPEGSVSTLKIQRTERGDSAVYLCASSSLTGEQFFGPGTRLTVL.

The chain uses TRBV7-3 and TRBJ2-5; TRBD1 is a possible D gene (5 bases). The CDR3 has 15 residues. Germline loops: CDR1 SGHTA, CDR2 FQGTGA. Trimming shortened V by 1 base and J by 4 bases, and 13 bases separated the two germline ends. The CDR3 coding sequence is TGTGCCAGCAGCTTAAAGGGGAACCTAGGAGAGACCCAGTACTTC. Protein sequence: CASSLKGNLGETQYF.

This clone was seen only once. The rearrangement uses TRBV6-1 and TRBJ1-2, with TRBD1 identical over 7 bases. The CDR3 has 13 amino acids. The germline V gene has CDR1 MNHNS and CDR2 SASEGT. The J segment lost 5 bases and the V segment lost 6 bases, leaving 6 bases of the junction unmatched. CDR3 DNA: TGTGCCAGCAGGCTGACAGGGACGTATGGCTACACCTTC. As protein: CASRLTGTYGYTF.

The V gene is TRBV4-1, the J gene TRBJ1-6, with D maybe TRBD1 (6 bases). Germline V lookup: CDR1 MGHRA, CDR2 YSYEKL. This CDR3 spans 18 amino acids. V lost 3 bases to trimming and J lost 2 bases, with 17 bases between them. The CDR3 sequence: CASSQDLGGRTYNSPLHF. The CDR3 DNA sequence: TGCGCCAGCAGCCAGGACCTTGGGGGCAGGACCTATAATTCACCCCTCCACTTT.